This TCR beta chain was profiled in a study of T-cell memory formation after mild COVID-19. Broader study findings: Largely, contracting CD4+ clones fell within CM and EM, and contracting CD8+ clones within EMRA. Whether day 37 second-wave clones are SARS-CoV-2-specific was not confirmed. Pre-infection memory already had some responding clones, implying cross-reactive memory joined. Balance between CD4 and CD8 was seen in clones contracting day 15 to 85, and a CD4+ lean was seen in later expanders.

One entry per CDR3 protein, called by TCRdb with MiXCR from the 5' RACE reads. The sample has about 470,000 distinct CDR3 sequences, around a quarter seen once. Remarks on this clonotype: As yet, its antigen is unknown.

Trimming removed 0 bases from V and 1 base from J, with 8 bases in between. The CDR3 sequence is 14 residues long. Germline CDR1 reads SGDLS; CDR2 reads YYNGEE. This receptor was taken from an adult woman who had mild COVID-19 (a few samples of this study predate the infection). Cell type and time point are not known. This chain joins TRBV9 and TRBJ2-7; D unclear. The sample comprised PBMCs or a T cell subset sorted from them (not recorded which). The CDR3 DNA follows: TGTGCCAGCAGCGTAGGCCCGGGTTCCTACGAGCAGTACTTC. This codes for CASSVGPGSYEQYF.